The entry that follows covers one TCR beta chain sequence. This clonotype was observed many times. The specificity of this receptor is unknown. The input lacks base qualities; no much larger clone sits a single base away. This record comes from a study of T cell repertoires in cytomegalovirus infection (dated by TCRdb to between 2018 and 2021). Turning to the overall study: Donor HLA type was relevant to the analysis, because carriage of CMV infection together with the matching HLA type was indicated by public TCR beta signatures.

The germline V gene specifies SGHTA as CDR1 and FQGNSA as CDR2. From the cysteine up to the phenylalanine, the CDR3 has a length of 13 residues. Just the 39-base CDR3 DNA is kept, in frame starting at base 1. V has 8 bases trimmed and J has 5 bases trimmed; junction bases matching no gene number 7. The paper's findings and limits, for the study overall: Cumulative frequency of public TCR beta family members discriminated carriers of CMV infection plus the relevant HLA type in this cohort and an independent roughly 320-donor cohort. The ex vivo response was dominated by HLA-C-restricted CMV-specific TCR beta clonotypes, which also provided the single most frequent clonotype in two of eight donors.

Sequencing took place on an Illumina HiSeq 1500. The public sequencing data were trimmed at Q25 with fastp and processed into clonotypes with MiXCR by TCRdb, which kept only in-frame beta chains. CDR3 protein duplicates are merged, each entry listing the most common genes and DNA. This sample comprises a few hundred thousand distinct CDR3 sequences, about a sixth of them detected only once. The ten top clones hold about 11% of the sample. This sequence was found in a human donor in good health (CMV status not recorded). Some clones in this sample may be carry-over from other donors' samples. The sequencing input was PBMCs. This sequence uses TRBV7-2 and TRBJ2-5; TRBD2 matches 8 bases in the middle. CDR3 protein: CASLRGGSETQYF. The nucleotide sequence reads as follows: TGTGCCAGCTTACGCGGGGGGTCGGAGACCCAGTACTTC.